Each of the 18 T cell receptor beta chains below was sequenced from the same sample in a study of cytomegalovirus exposure and HLA in healthy donors. Primers included in the PCR were 60 Vbeta and 13 Jbeta primers. Measured with immunoSEQ multiplex PCR; TCRdb has only the in-frame clones, and not every one. The sample has 150,000 to 200,000 clones, roughly 70% seen once. Material: PBMCs. These receptors were obtained from a woman aged 40 to 49 in good health and CMV-seropositive.

This clone was observed a handful of times. The rearrangement uses TRBV28 and TRBJ2-2; 8 bases fit TRBD1. CDR3 size: 16 residues. J lost 8 bases, V lost 4 bases, and 12 bases had no gene match. The germline V gene encodes CDR1 MDHEN and CDR2 SYDVKM. This CDR3 is CASSSGAEQGGGELFF. The CDR3 bases are TGTGCCAGCAGTTCAGGTGCTGAACAGGGGGGTGGGGAGCTGTTTTTT. The full variable domain, with the rest looked up from reference TRBV28 and TRBJ2-2, is DVKVTQSSRYLVKRTGEKVFLECVQDMDHENMFWYRQDPGLGLRLIYFSYDVKMKEKGDIPEGYSVSREKKERFSLILESASTNQTSMYLCASSSGAEQGGGELFFGEGSRLTVL.

The V gene is TRBV28, the J gene TRBJ1-1, with TRBD1 matching 8 bases. Germline CDR1 MDHEN, CDR2 SYDVKM. V trimming: 6 bases; J trimming: 4 bases; junction bases outside the gene matches: 10. CDR3 size: 15 residues. As DNA, the CDR3 is TGTGCCAGCAGCGGACAGGGAGGGTTTGGCACTGAAGCTTTCTTT. Its translation: CASSGQGGFGTEAFF.

J is TRBJ2-1 and V is TRBV29-1; D possibly corresponds to TRBD1 (6 bases). The germline CDR1 and CDR2 sequences are SQVTM and ANQGSEA. The CDR3 extends over 13 amino acids. Between the trimmed V and J ends, which lost 4 bases and 7 bases, there was a span of 14 bases. The CDR3 DNA reads TGCAGCGTTGTGCCAGGGGCATGGAATGAGCAGTTCTTC. Its translation is CSVVPGAWNEQFF.

V is TRBV5-1 and J is TRBJ1-1, with D possibly TRBD1 on 5 matching bases. Trimming removed 4 bases at V and 0 bases at J, with 16 bases between. CDR1 is SGHRS and CDR2 is YFSETQ in the germline V gene. CDR3 size: 16 residues. The CDR3 DNA reads TGCGCCAGCAGCCGAGGCCAGGGAAGGTTGAACACTGAAGCTTTCTTT. It translates to CASSRGQGRLNTEAFF. Based on the CDR3 plus reference TRBV5-1 and TRBJ1-1, the full variable domain is KAGVTQTPRYLIKTRGQQVTLSCSPISGHRSVSWYQQTPGQGLQFLFEYFSETQRNKGNFPGRFSGRQFSNSRSEMNVSTLELGDSALYLCASSRGQGRLNTEAFFGQGTRLTVV.

This chain uses TRBV11-3 with TRBJ2-1; 11 bases align to TRBD2. Unmatched junction bases numbered 9, after V lost 1 base and J lost 7 bases. The CDR3 spans 17 residues. Germline V gene sequence: CDR1 SGHNT, CDR2 YENEEA. CDR3 sequence (DNA): TGTGCCAGCAGCTTAGGTGGGGCTAGCGGGAGGTCGAATGAGCAGTTCTTC. It encodes CASSLGGASGRSNEQFF.

This clone was seen many times. The chain joins TRBV10-3 to TRBJ1-2, with D unclear. The CDR3 runs to 15 residues. The V gene lost 8 bases and the J gene lost 3 bases, with 19 bases spanning the gap. Germline CDR1 ENHRY, CDR2 SYGVKD. CDR3 bases: TGTGCCATCCAACCGACCTCCCGGCGGGACTATGGCTACACCTTC. Its translation: CAIQPTSRRDYGYTF.

V is TRBV18 and J is TRBJ1-1, with 8 bases that match TRBD1. In germline, CDR1 is KGHSH, CDR2 LQKENI. CDR3 length: 17 residues. After removal of 3 bases from V and 5 bases from J, the junction contained 14 bases not matched to a gene. The CDR3 DNA reads TGTGCCAGCTCACCGGCCTGGGAGACAGGGGAACAGACTGAAGCTTTCTTT. It yields the protein CASSPAWETGEQTEAFF.

The chain links TRBV27 to TRBJ1-2; D perhaps matches TRBD1 (5 bases). Germline lookup yields CDR1 MNHEY and CDR2 SMNVEV (reference sequence). With 4 bases removed from V and 4 bases from J, the gap between germline ends came to 22 bases. The CDR3 is 17 amino acids. CDR3 DNA: TGTGCCAGCAGTTCTGGGGCTGGCATGTGGACACCCTATGGCTACACCTTC. Its translation is CASSSGAGMWTPYGYTF.

The gene calls are TRBV18 and TRBJ1-2, with D perhaps TRBD1 (6 bases). The germline gives CDR1 KGHSH, CDR2 LQKENI. V gave up 0 bases and J gave up 6 bases, with 11 bases separating them. This CDR3 contains 14 residues. As DNA, the CDR3 is TGTGCCAGCTCACCACCGAGGGGGAATCATGGCTACACCTTC. Protein sequence: CASSPPRGNHGYTF.

This clone was observed once. The genes are TRBV13 and TRBJ2-7; 7 positions agree with TRBD1. Germline V gene sequence: CDR1 PRHDT, CDR2 FYEKMQ (reference sequence). V shed 5 bases and J 7 bases; nucleotides not matched to a gene: 8. This CDR3 is 13 amino acids long. The CDR3 sequence is CASSPDRVGEQYF. The CDR3 DNA is TGTGCCAGCAGCCCAGACAGGGTGGGAGAGCAGTACTTC.

This clone was detected only once. The chain carries TRBV18 and TRBJ2-7; D not resolved. The V end was cut by 2 bases, the J end by 0 bases, with 8 bases between. Germline loops: CDR1 KGHSH, CDR2 LQKENI. CDR3 length equals 14 residues. CDR3 bases: TGTGCCAGCTCACCAGCAGTCAGCTCCTACGAGCAGTACTTC. Its protein is CASSPAVSSYEQYF.

This chain joins TRBV5-6 and TRBJ2-3; D might be TRBD2 (6 bases). Germline V lookup: CDR1 SGHDT, CDR2 YYEEEE. V lost 2 bases and J lost 2, with 9 bases in between. This CDR3 region has 14 residues. CDR3 nucleotide sequence: TGTGCCAGCAGCTTAGGCGGGATCACAGATACGCAGTATTTT. Translating gives CASSLGGITDTQYF. The whole variable domain, remainder taken from reference TRBV5-6 and TRBJ2-3, is DAGVTQSPTHLIKTRGQQVTLRCSPKSGHDTVSWYQQALGQGPQFIFQYYEEEERQRGNFPDRFSGHQFPNYSSELNVNALLLGDSALYLCASSLGGITDTQYFGPGTRLTVL.

V usage is TRBV4-2 and J usage is TRBJ2-7; TRBD1 matches 8 bases. CDR1 is LGHNA and CDR2 is YNFKEQ in the germline V gene. The CDR3 consists of 16 residues. The ends lost 4 bases at V and 3 bases at J; junction bases unmatched: 11. The CDR3 DNA follows: TGTGCCAGCAGCCTTCTCCAGGACAGGGAGAGCTACGAGCAGTACTTC. As protein: CASSLLQDRESYEQYF.

This clone showed up just a few times. Written as DNA, the CDR3 is TGCGCCAGCAGCTTGGCGGTGACAGATACGCAGTATTTT. Protein sequence: CASSLAVTDTQYF. This chain joins TRBV5-1 and TRBJ2-3; D gene unclear. This CDR3 has 13 residues. Per germline, CDR1 SGHRS and CDR2 YFSETQ. The ends were cut back, 0 bases at V and 3 bases at J, with 5 bases in the middle.

This sequence joins TRBV9 and TRBJ2-5, with 8 nucleotides matching TRBD2. Germline values: CDR1 SGDLS, CDR2 YYNGEE. With V trimmed by 6 bases and J by 5 bases, 9 bases remained unmatched. The CDR3 runs to 14 residues. Here the CDR3 reads CASNSAGGMETQYF. Here the CDR3 DNA reads TGTGCCAGCAATTCGGCGGGAGGCATGGAGACCCAGTACTTC.

This clone was found once. This chain's CDR3 is CASSVLAGGQNEQFF. The CDR3 DNA follows: TGTGCCAGCAGCGTCCTAGCGGGGGGGCAAAATGAGCAGTTCTTC. V gene TRBV9 combines with J gene TRBJ2-1, with 12 positions matching TRBD2. Germline CDR1 is SGDLS and CDR2 is YYNGEE. The CDR3 spans 15 residues. V was pared by 2 bases and J by 7 bases, with 4 bases of the junction left unmatched.

The rearrangement uses TRBV15 and TRBJ2-3; TRBD2 matches 7 bases. This CDR3 region has 16 residues. J lost 4 bases, V lost 0 bases, and 7 bases had no gene match. Per germline, CDR1 LNHNV and CDR2 YYDKDF (reference sequence). The CDR3 here is CATSRDRGGWADTQYF. The CDR3 DNA follows: TGTGCCACCAGCAGAGATAGGGGAGGGTGGGCAGATACGCAGTATTTT.

This clone was seen a few times. This chain uses TRBV7-8 with TRBJ1-4, with 8 bases fitting TRBD1. The CDR3 runs 13 residues. V trimming: 5 bases; J trimming: 7 bases; junction bases outside the gene matches: 3. Germline loops: CDR1 SGHVS, CDR2 FQNEAQ. CDR3 in DNA: TGTGCCAGCAGCGGACAGGGTGTTGAAAAACTGTTTTTT. This translates into CASSGQGVEKLFF.